This T cell receptor (beta chain) was sequenced in a study of T cell changes during pregnancy in multiple sclerosis. Germline CDR1 SGHTA, CDR2 FQGNSA. This CDR3 comprises 15 residues. V trimming: 5 bases; J trimming: 2 bases; junction bases outside the gene matches: 4. Measured with immunoSEQ multiplex PCR; TCRdb has only the in-frame clones, and not every one. The sample records around 30,000 clones, almost 90% being singletons. This chain joins TRBV7-2 and TRBJ1-5, with 9 bases aligning to TRBD1. The material sequenced was CD4+ T cells from peripheral blood mononuclear cells, taken in the third trimester of pregnancy. This clonotype was sampled from a female donor in good health, enrolled as a control in a pregnancy study. The CDR3 here is CASSPTGGGNQPQHF. The DNA for the CDR3 is TGTGCCAGCAGCCCGACAGGGGGGGGCAATCAGCCCCAGCATTTT.